This entry features one T cell receptor (beta chain) sequence. The antigen remains unidentified. The CDR3 contains 13 residues. Trimming stripped 5 bases from V and 6 bases from J, with 14 bases between. Per the germline V gene, CDR1 is SGHAT and CDR2 is FQNNGV. This specimen belongs to a study of shared clonotypes between healthy human individuals. On the study more broadly: CD4 naive and CD4 memory each took three plates per donor, while CD8 naive took two and CD8 memory one.

Study-level findings and limits: Non-shared clonotypes showed lower generation probabilities than clonotypes common to all four donors.

The repertoire was sequenced with immunoSEQ multiplex PCR; TCRdb's copy has only in-frame clones and lacks some. The sample contains about 1.1 million clones, approximately 80% of which appear only once. Donors included only healthy HIV-negative adults lacking recent acute infections or vaccinations. This chain connects TRBV11-2 to TRBJ2-7; D call uncertain. What was sequenced was memory CD4+ T cells from PBMCs. Subset meaning: CD45RA-negative fraction. The source of this sequence is a man between 18 and 35 years old in good health. Some clones in this sample may be carry-over from other donors' samples. This CDR3 is CASSLRPRGEQYF. CDR3 sequence (DNA): TGTGCCAGCAGCCTACGACCCAGAGGCGAGCAGTACTTC.